Presented here are 30 T cell receptor beta chains from one specimen sequenced in a study of blood T cell repertoires in COVID-19. TCRdb's copy holds only in-frame clones and misses some; the assay was immunoSEQ multiplex PCR. The data hold tens of thousands of clones, with around 74% observed a single time. The specimen was peripheral blood. The source of these receptors is a human donor with acute or convalescent COVID-19. The donor label of this sample is uncertain.

The V call is TRBV7-9, the J call TRBJ2-4; D may be TRBD1 (6 bases). Trimming stripped 5 bases from V and 0 bases from J, with 17 bases between. The CDR3 runs to 17 residues. The V gene's germline CDR1 is SEHNR and CDR2 FQNEAQ (reference sequence). CDR3 loop: CASSPPGQPLAKNIQYF. The CDR3 region has the DNA TGTGCCAGCAGCCCCCCGGGACAACCGCTAGCCAAAAACATTCAGTACTTC.

This clone was recorded only once. This chain connects TRBV16 to TRBJ1-5; D is ambiguous. V was trimmed by 3 bases and J by 5 bases, leaving 5 bases between them. Germline assignment: CDR1 KGHSY and CDR2 FQNENV. The CDR3 runs 12 residues. Here the CDR3 reads CASSHSDQPQHF. DNA of the CDR3: TGTGCCAGCAGCCATTCCGATCAGCCCCAGCATTTT.

The chain uses TRBV5-8 and TRBJ1-2; TRBD1 aligns across 7 bases. The CDR3 is made up of 12 amino acids. In germline, CDR1 is SGHTS, CDR2 YDEGEE. The ends lost 4 bases at V and 12 bases at J; junction bases unmatched: 9. CDR3 nucleotides: TGTGCCAGCAGCGCCGGACAGGTTGGGGACACCTTC. This codes for CASSAGQVGDTF.

This chain joins TRBV5-1 and TRBJ2-1, with D possibly TRBD2 on 5 matching bases. Trimming cost V 0 bases and J 5 bases, with 12 bases left between them. The germline gives CDR1 SGHRS, CDR2 YFSETQ. The CDR3 has 15 amino acids. The CDR3 spells CASSLAPTRNNEQFF. CDR3 nucleotide sequence: TGCGCCAGCAGCTTGGCCCCCACTAGGAACAATGAGCAGTTCTTC.

The chain joins TRBV28 to TRBJ2-3; 9 bases match TRBD2. CDR1 is MDHEN, CDR2 SYDVKM, per germline. V dropped 4 bases and J dropped 4; count of bases not matched to a gene: 21. There are 20 residues in the CDR3. CDR3 residues: CASSSLRTSSLTSGPDTQYF. CDR3 coding DNA: TGTGCCAGCAGTTCTTTACGAACTTCCTCCTTGACTAGCGGCCCAGATACGCAGTATTTT.

This clone is a singleton in its sample. The chain recombines TRBV28 with TRBJ2-6; a weak D match, TRBD2 (5 bases). The V gene lost 5 bases and the J gene lost 2 bases, with 13 bases spanning the gap. The CDR3 spans 16 residues. Germline V gene sequence: CDR1 MDHEN, CDR2 SYDVKM. As DNA, the CDR3 is TGTGCCAGCAGTCCAAGCCCCGGGGCTGGGGCCAACGTCCTGACTTTC. Its protein is CASSPSPGAGANVLTF.

A few counts support this clone. The chain recombines TRBV28 with TRBJ1-2; 7 nucleotides line up with TRBD1. CDR1 and CDR2 from the germline V gene are MDHEN and SYDVKM. Germline trimming cut 6 bases from V and 5 bases from J; bases unmatched to any gene: 6. The CDR3 sequence is 13 residues long. In DNA, the CDR3 is TGTGCCAGCAGCCCCGGGACAGTTTATGGCTACACCTTC. Translated, it gives CASSPGTVYGYTF.

DNA of the CDR3: TGTGCCAGCTCACCAACAGGGGAAGAGCAGTTCTTC. Protein sequence: CASSPTGEEQFF. This chain joins TRBV18 and TRBJ2-1, with 7 bases identical to TRBD1. Looked up from germline, CDR1 is KGHSH and CDR2 is LQKENI. V lost 2 bases, J lost 10 bases, and 2 bases stayed unmatched. The length of the CDR3 is 12 residues.

The chain employs TRBV6-5 and TRBJ2-5, with TRBD2 matching 7 bases. CDR3 length equals 16 residues. The germline gives CDR1 MNHEY, CDR2 SVGAGI. With 4 bases clipped from V and 5 bases from J, the junction kept 13 bases outside the gene matches. CDR3 loop: CASSWQGGPPGETQYF. CDR3 coding DNA: TGTGCCAGCAGTTGGCAGGGAGGGCCCCCCGGGGAGACCCAGTACTTC.

The chain couples TRBV19 to TRBJ1-2, with 7 nucleotides matching TRBD1. The CDR3 covers 14 residues. After removal of 5 bases from V and 7 bases from J, the junction contained 10 bases not matched to a gene. Per the germline V gene, CDR1 is LNHDA and CDR2 is SQIVND (reference sequence). For the CDR3, the DNA is TGTGCCAGTAGTTTTCGGACAGGTTCGCCTGGCTACACCTTC. This encodes CASSFRTGSPGYTF.

This clone was recorded once. The CDR3 sequence is CASSYARQGADGYTF. DNA of the CDR3: TGTGCCAGCAGTTACGCACGACAGGGGGCCGATGGCTACACCTTC. The chain combines TRBV6-6 with TRBJ1-2, with TRBD1 identical over 10 bases. After removal of 2 bases from V and 6 bases from J, the junction contained 6 bases not matched to a gene. Germline lookup yields CDR1 MNHNY and CDR2 SVGAGI (reference sequence). The CDR3 totals 15 residues.

This clone was recorded a few times. V and J are TRBV30 and TRBJ1-2; D call uncertain. V was pared by 4 bases and J by 6 bases, with 9 bases between. This CDR3 has 11 residues. Germline assignment: CDR1 GTSNPN and CDR2 SVGIG (reference sequence). CDR3 amino acids: CAWTFRNGYTF. The CDR3 nucleotides read TGTGCCTGGACTTTCAGGAATGGCTACACCTTC.

CDR3 in amino acids: CSLGVDTQYF. CDR3 coding DNA: TGCAGTTTAGGGGTCGATACGCAGTATTTT. This rearrangement joins TRBV20-1 to TRBJ2-3, with D maybe TRBD1 (5 bases). Trimming left V 8 bases short and J 6 bases short, with 9 bases between. Germline V lookup: CDR1 DFQATT, CDR2 SNEGSKA (reference sequence). This CDR3 comprises 10 residues.

The chain carries TRBV7-6 and TRBJ2-2; 10 bases fit TRBD1. The CDR3 totals 15 residues. CDR1 is SGHVS, CDR2 FNYEAQ, per germline. V lost 4 bases and J lost 7; bases outside the gene matches: 6. The CDR3 DNA reads TGTGCCAGCAGCTCCAAGGACAGGGGGGACGGGGAGCTGTTTTTT. Its translation: CASSSKDRGDGELFF.

V and J are TRBV9 and TRBJ1-5; D unclear. Trimming cost V 0 bases and J 6 bases, with 10 bases left between them. Germline lookup yields CDR1 SGDLS and CDR2 YYNGEE. CDR3 length: 14 residues. Here the CDR3 DNA reads TGTGCCAGCAGCGTAGGGGTCGGGATTCAGCCCCAGCATTTT. Amino acid sequence: CASSVGVGIQPQHF.

V is TRBV7-3 and J is TRBJ2-6, with a tentative D call TRBD1 (6 bases). V dropped 5 bases and J dropped 0 bases, with 17 bases sitting between them. Per the germline V gene, CDR1 is SGHTA and CDR2 is FQGTGA. CDR3 length: 18 residues. The CDR3 sequence: CASSRGRGATSGANVLTF. CDR3 bases: TGTGCCAGCAGCCGTGGCAGGGGAGCCACCTCTGGGGCCAACGTCCTGACTTTC.

This clone was counted between two and nine times. The chain recombines TRBV2 with TRBJ1-5, with 9 bases fitting TRBD1. Germline V gene sequence: CDR1 SNHLY, CDR2 FYNNEI. The CDR3 length is 15 residues. Unmatched junction bases numbered 11, after V lost 7 bases and J lost 7 bases. CDR3 DNA sequence: TGTGCCAGCACCCCGGTGGGACAGGGTTGGCAGCCCCAGCATTTT. Its protein is CASTPVGQGWQPQHF. The full variable domain, completed using reference TRBV2 and TRBJ1-5, is EPEVTQTPSHQVTQMGQEVILRCVPISNHLYFYWYRQILGQKVEFLVSFYNNEISEKSEIFDDQFSVERPDGSNFTLKIRSTKLEDSAMYFCASTPVGQGWQPQHFGDGTRLSIL.

This chain connects TRBV7-2 to TRBJ1-1; D is perhaps TRBD1 (5 bases). Germline V gene sequence: CDR1 SGHTA, CDR2 FQGNSA. This CDR3 comprises 14 residues. The V end lost 1 base, the J end lost 11 bases, and 17 bases lay between the germline ends. CDR3 region: CASSLVQQALGAFF. The CDR3 region has the DNA TGTGCCAGCAGCTTAGTGCAACAGGCCCTCGGGGCTTTCTTT. Filled out from reference TRBV7-2 and TRBJ1-1, the complete variable domain reads GAGVSQSPSNKVTEKGKDVELRCDPISGHTALYWYRQSLGQGLEFLIYFQGNSAPDKSGLPSDRFSAERTGGSVSTLTIQRTQQEDSAVYLCASSLVQQALGAFFGQGTRLTVV.

The chain has TRBV28 and TRBJ2-1; 8 nucleotides agree with TRBD2. The V gene's germline CDR1 is MDHEN and CDR2 SYDVKM. The trim removed 6 bases at V and 6 bases at J, leaving 7 bases unmatched. The CDR3 contains 14 residues. CDR3 region: CASRNSGKLNEQFF. The CDR3, as DNA: TGTGCCAGCAGGAATAGCGGGAAACTCAATGAGCAGTTCTTC.

The chain couples TRBV27 to TRBJ2-3; 9 bases line up with TRBD1. Trimming at V came to 7 bases and at J to 6 bases, leaving 11 bases not matched to a gene. CDR1 MNHEY and CDR2 SMNVEV come from the germline V gene (reference sequence). The CDR3 totals 15 residues. The CDR3 DNA reads TGTGCCAGCAAGACGGGACAGGGTCTGTTGGATACGCAGTATTTT. It specifies CASKTGQGLLDTQYF.

This clone was seen only once. The chain couples TRBV10-3 to TRBJ1-3; TRBD1 agrees at 8 bases. The CDR3 has 14 residues. The germline CDR1 and CDR2 sequences are ENHRY and SYGVKD. V lost 5 bases, J lost 4 bases, and 4 bases stayed unmatched. CDR3 in DNA: TGTGCCATCAGTACAGGGGGGTCAGGAAACACCATATATTTT. This translates into CAISTGGSGNTIYF.

This chain uses TRBV6-2 or TRBV6-3 with TRBJ2-5; 8 bases line up with TRBD2. Germline V gene sequence: CDR1 MNHEY, CDR2 SVGEGT. The CDR3 is made up of 14 amino acids. J gave up 4 bases and V 6 bases, and 7 bases lay outside the gene matches. The DNA for the CDR3 is TGTGCCAGCAGCTCCGGACTAGCCCGAGAGACCCAGTACTTC. Protein sequence: CASSSGLARETQYF.

This clone has only a few counts. The rearrangement links TRBV25-1 to TRBJ2-3; 7 nucleotides line up with TRBD2. V shed 6 bases and J 5 bases; nucleotides not matched to a gene: 8. From germline, CDR1 is MGHDK and CDR2 SYGVNS. CDR3 length: 14 residues. CDR3 sequence reads: CASSSGGGVDTQYF. As DNA, the CDR3 is TGTGCCAGCAGCTCGGGTGGGGGGGTAGATACGCAGTATTTT.

The rearrangement joins TRBV6-5 to TRBJ1-1; D is possibly TRBD1 (6 bases). The CDR3 runs to 14 residues. CDR1 and CDR2 from the germline V gene are MNHEY and SVGAGI. Trimming cost V 5 bases and J 1 base, with 11 bases left between them. The CDR3 DNA reads TGTGCCAGCAGTCCGACAGGAAAGAACACTGAAGCTTTCTTT. It yields the protein CASSPTGKNTEAFF.

The chain employs TRBV7-2 and TRBJ2-1, with TRBD1 matching over 9 bases. The V gene's germline CDR1 is SGHTA and CDR2 FQGNSA. CDR3 length: 16 amino acids. V trimming: 5 bases; J trimming: 5 bases; junction bases outside the gene matches: 10. The CDR3 bases are TGTGCCAGCAGCAAAATCCGGGACAGGGACGACAATGAGCAGTTCTTC. It codes for CASSKIRDRDDNEQFF.

The table lists this clone with a few counts. This sequence joins TRBV6-5 and TRBJ2-1; 8 bases fit TRBD1. V lost 8 bases, J lost 2 bases, and 2 bases stayed unmatched. The CDR3 has 13 amino acids. Looked up from germline, CDR1 is MNHEY and CDR2 is SVGAGI. The CDR3 loop is CASDRGTYNEQFF. The DNA for the CDR3 is TGTGCCAGCGACAGGGGTACCTACAATGAGCAGTTCTTC.

A few counts support this clone. The rearrangement links TRBV7-9 to TRBJ2-7, with D possibly being TRBD2 (6 bases). The CDR3 is 14 residues long. The germline gives CDR1 SEHNR, CDR2 FQNEAQ (reference sequence). Trimming cost V 3 bases and J 6 bases, with 15 bases left between them. CDR3 sequence (DNA): TGTGCCAGCAGCTTCAGTGGAGGGGATGTCGAGCAGTACTTC. Translation gives CASSFSGGDVEQYF. The full variable domain, with the rest looked up from reference TRBV7-9 and TRBJ2-7, is DTGVSQNPRHKITKRGQNVTFRCDPISEHNRLYWYRQTLGQGPEFLTYFQNEAQLEKSRLLSDRFSAERPKGSFSTLEIQRTEQGDSAMYLCASSFSGGDVEQYFGPGTRLTVT.

The chain recombines TRBV2 with TRBJ2-2; maybe TRBD1 (7 bases). Trimming shortened V by 8 bases and J by 6 bases, and 22 bases separated the two germline ends. The germline V gene encodes CDR1 SNHLY and CDR2 FYNNEI. CDR3 length equals 16 residues. Written as DNA, the CDR3 is TGTGCCAGCGGGCCCCCGGGCCAGGGGGGACCCGGGGAGCTGTTTTTT. As protein: CASGPPGQGGPGELFF.

The rearrangement uses TRBV5-6 and TRBJ2-1; the D is unclear. Germline V gene lookup returns CDR1 SGHDT and CDR2 YYEEEE. The CDR3 totals 12 residues. Trimming left V 2 bases short and J 5 bases short, with 5 bases between. CDR3 in DNA: TGTGCCAGCAGCTTCGTCCACAATGAGCAGTTCTTC. Its protein is CASSFVHNEQFF. Based on the CDR3 plus reference TRBV5-6 and TRBJ2-1, the full variable domain is DAGVTQSPTHLIKTRGQQVTLRCSPKSGHDTVSWYQQALGQGPQFIFQYYEEEERQRGNFPDRFSGHQFPNYSSELNVNALLLGDSALYLCASSFVHNEQFFGPGTRLTVL.

The chain combines TRBV4-3 with TRBJ2-1; 13 nucleotides match TRBD2. The germline V gene encodes CDR1 LGHNA and CDR2 YSLEER. The CDR3 is made up of 15 amino acids. V lost 3 bases, J lost 8 bases, and 4 bases stayed unmatched. The CDR3 DNA follows: TGCGCCAGCAGCCAGACTAGCGGGGGGATTGATGAGCAGTTCTTC. Encoded protein: CASSQTSGGIDEQFF.